Listed below are T cell receptor beta chains from one sample, sequenced in a study of blood T cell repertoires in COVID-19. The assay was immunoSEQ multiplex PCR, and TCRdb's table has in-frame clones only and misses some. The sample has 70,000 to 75,000 clones; around 80% are singletons. Sequences were obtained from peripheral blood. The receptors were gathered from a man in his 60s with active or convalescent COVID-19. The CDR3 runs from the conserved cysteine through the conserved F or W. Fields, in order: D gene, J gene, clone size, V gene, CDR3 protein, CDR3 DNA. The D gene is left open where the match is weak. Clone size appears in some rows only: once, few, many, or a class for an expanded clone.

D gene: .; J gene: TRBJ1-4; clone size: .; V gene: TRBV6-1; CDR3 protein: CASNGRRDEKLFF; CDR3 DNA: TGTGCCAGCAATGGCAGGCGGGATGAAAAACTGTTTTTT
D gene: .; J gene: TRBJ1-2; clone size: once; V gene: TRBV18; CDR3 protein: CASSPFEPNYGYTF; CDR3 DNA: TGTGCCAGCTCTCCTTTCGAGCCTAACTATGGCTACACCTTC
D gene: .; J gene: TRBJ2-3; clone size: once; V gene: TRBV4-1; CDR3 protein: CASSQVWRTSTDTQYF; CDR3 DNA: TGCGCCAGCAGCCAAGTCTGGCGGACTAGCACAGATACGCAGTATTTT
D gene: .; J gene: TRBJ1-5; clone size: few; V gene: TRBV28; CDR3 protein: CASSLLGSVQPQHF; CDR3 DNA: TGTGCCAGCAGTTTATTGGGGAGCGTACAGCCCCAGCATTTT
D gene: TRBD1; J gene: TRBJ1-1; clone size: once; V gene: TRBV18; CDR3 protein: CASSLGTGGATEAFF; CDR3 DNA: TGTGCCAGCTCACTCGGGACAGGGGGCGCGACTGAAGCTTTCTTT
D gene: .; J gene: TRBJ1-6; clone size: .; V gene: TRBV30; CDR3 protein: CAWSVGGNSPLHF; CDR3 DNA: TGTGCCTGGAGTGTCGGGGGTAATTCACCCCTCCACTTT
D gene: .; J gene: TRBJ1-2; clone size: .; V gene: TRBV6-5; CDR3 protein: CASSPGRGRFVGYTF; CDR3 DNA: TGTGCCAGCAGTCCCGGGAGGGGCAGGTTTGTTGGCTACACCTTC
D gene: .; J gene: TRBJ1-1; clone size: .; V gene: TRBV30; CDR3 protein: CAWSVSVNTEAFF; CDR3 DNA: TGTGCCTGGAGTGTCTCGGTGAACACTGAAGCTTTCTTT
D gene: .; J gene: TRBJ1-1; clone size: .; V gene: TRBV5-4; CDR3 protein: CASSYVQAGGAEAFF; CDR3 DNA: TGTGCCAGCAGCTACGTACAGGCTGGAGGGGCTGAAGCTTTCTTT
D gene: .; J gene: TRBJ2-7; clone size: .; V gene: TRBV5-1; CDR3 protein: CASSKTGVVSYEQYF; CDR3 DNA: TGCGCCAGCAGCAAAACGGGAGTCGTAAGCTACGAGCAGTACTTC
D gene: TRBD2; J gene: TRBJ2-2; clone size: .; V gene: TRBV5-1; CDR3 protein: CASSLASGWTGELFF; CDR3 DNA: TGCGCCAGCAGTCTGGCTAGCGGGTGGACCGGGGAGCTGTTTTTT
D gene: TRBD1; J gene: TRBJ1-4; clone size: .; V gene: TRBV6-5; CDR3 protein: CASRDSTGGVEKLFF; CDR3 DNA: TGTGCCAGCAGAGATTCGACAGGGGGCGTTGAAAAACTGTTTTTT
D gene: .; J gene: TRBJ1-2; clone size: .; V gene: TRBV7-2; CDR3 protein: CASSLDGRNYGYTF; CDR3 DNA: TGTGCCAGCAGCTTAGATGGGCGCAACTATGGCTACACCTTC
D gene: .; J gene: TRBJ2-3; clone size: .; V gene: TRBV28; CDR3 protein: CASRTGFGTDTQYF; CDR3 DNA: TGTGCCAGCAGGACAGGTTTCGGCACAGATACGCAGTATTTT
D gene: TRBD1; J gene: TRBJ1-2; clone size: .; V gene: TRBV24-1; CDR3 protein: CATSDLDRSYGYTF; CDR3 DNA: TGTGCCACCAGTGACTTGGACAGGAGCTATGGCTACACCTTC
D gene: .; J gene: TRBJ1-1; clone size: once; V gene: TRBV6-5; CDR3 protein: CASSTTAGMNTEAFF; CDR3 DNA: TGTGCCAGCAGTACGACAGCGGGGATGAACACTGAAGCTTTCTTT
D gene: TRBD1; J gene: TRBJ1-1; clone size: .; V gene: TRBV29-1; CDR3 protein: CSVSGQGEAFF; CDR3 DNA: TGCAGCGTTTCCGGACAGGGAGAAGCTTTCTTT
D gene: .; J gene: TRBJ2-2; clone size: .; V gene: TRBV7-8; CDR3 protein: CASSKHRYGDTGELFF; CDR3 DNA: TGTGCCAGCAGCAAACACCGATACGGGGACACCGGGGAGCTGTTTTTT
D gene: .; J gene: TRBJ2-1; clone size: .; V gene: TRBV21-1; CDR3 protein: CASSPRTGWNEQFF; CDR3 DNA: TGTGCCAGCAGCCCCCGGACAGGGTGGAATGAGCAGTTCTTC
D gene: TRBD2; J gene: TRBJ2-5; clone size: .; V gene: TRBV3-1/TRBV3-2; CDR3 protein: CASSQDRVGGETQYF; CDR3 DNA: TGTGCCAGCAGCCAAGATCGAGTGGGGGGGGAGACCCAGTACTTC
D gene: .; J gene: TRBJ1-1; clone size: .; V gene: TRBV4-2; CDR3 protein: CASSQQQGWDTEAFF; CDR3 DNA: TGTGCCAGCAGCCAACAACAGGGATGGGACACTGAAGCTTTCTTT
D gene: .; J gene: TRBJ2-2; clone size: .; V gene: TRBV24-1; CDR3 protein: CATEGDTGELFF; CDR3 DNA: TGTGCCACCGAAGGGGACACCGGGGAGCTGTTTTTT
D gene: TRBD1; J gene: TRBJ2-7; clone size: .; V gene: TRBV30; CDR3 protein: CAWAGTGGFEQYF; CDR3 DNA: TGTGCCTGGGCCGGGACAGGGGGCTTCGAGCAGTACTTC
D gene: TRBD1; J gene: TRBJ1-3; clone size: .; V gene: TRBV29-1; CDR3 protein: CSVALTGGNTIYF; CDR3 DNA: TGCAGCGTTGCCCTGACAGGGGGAAACACCATATATTTT
D gene: TRBD2; J gene: TRBJ2-1; clone size: .; V gene: TRBV6-5; CDR3 protein: CASSYSFLAGGDEQFF; CDR3 DNA: TGTGCCAGCAGTTACTCGTTCCTAGCGGGGGGAGATGAGCAGTTCTTC
D gene: TRBD1; J gene: TRBJ1-2; clone size: .; V gene: TRBV2; CDR3 protein: CASSGTGSYGYTF; CDR3 DNA: TGTGCCAGCAGTGGGACAGGGTCCTATGGCTACACCTTC
D gene: TRBD1; J gene: TRBJ1-2; clone size: .; V gene: TRBV12-3/TRBV12-4; CDR3 protein: CASTPGGNGGYTF; CDR3 DNA: TGTGCCAGCACCCCAGGGGGAAACGGTGGCTACACCTTC
D gene: .; J gene: TRBJ1-1; clone size: .; V gene: TRBV28; CDR3 protein: CASRITTTVNYLNTEAFF; CDR3 DNA: TGTGCCAGCAGAATTACAACGACAGTAAACTATTTGAACACTGAAGCTTTCTTT
D gene: TRBD2; J gene: TRBJ2-3; clone size: .; V gene: TRBV4-2; CDR3 protein: CASSQGRLAGGHTQYF; CDR3 DNA: TGTGCCAGCAGCCAAGGGCGACTAGCGGGGGGGCATACGCAGTATTTT
D gene: .; J gene: TRBJ1-5; clone size: once; V gene: TRBV6-4; CDR3 protein: CASTLCSSSNQPQHF; CDR3 DNA: TGTGCCAGCACCCTCTGTAGCAGTAGCAATCAGCCCCAGCATTTT
D gene: TRBD1; J gene: TRBJ1-4; clone size: .; V gene: TRBV5-4; CDR3 protein: CASSENRGYFEKLFF; CDR3 DNA: TGTGCCAGCAGCGAAAACAGGGGATATTTTGAAAAACTGTTTTTT
D gene: TRBD2; J gene: TRBJ2-1; clone size: .; V gene: TRBV7-3; CDR3 protein: CASSSGLAGGSNEQFF; CDR3 DNA: TGTGCCAGCAGCTCCGGACTAGCGGGGGGTTCAAATGAGCAGTTCTTC
D gene: .; J gene: TRBJ1-2; clone size: .; V gene: TRBV5-4; CDR3 protein: CASSSVQGRDYGYTF; CDR3 DNA: TGTGCCAGCAGCTCGGTACAGGGTCGGGACTATGGCTACACCTTC
D gene: TRBD1; J gene: TRBJ1-1; clone size: .; V gene: TRBV5-1; CDR3 protein: CASSLEGTGRNTEAFF; CDR3 DNA: TGCGCCAGCAGCTTGGAAGGGACAGGCCGGAACACTGAAGCTTTCTTT
D gene: .; J gene: TRBJ1-1; clone size: .; V gene: TRBV7-9; CDR3 protein: CASSFVAGDTEAFF; CDR3 DNA: TGTGCCAGCAGCTTTGTGGCAGGGGACACTGAAGCTTTCTTT
D gene: TRBD1; J gene: TRBJ2-5; clone size: few; V gene: TRBV10-3; CDR3 protein: CAISYSSTGNAETQYF; CDR3 DNA: TGTGCCATCAGTTACTCCTCGACAGGGAACGCAGAGACCCAGTACTTC
D gene: TRBD1; J gene: TRBJ1-2; clone size: few; V gene: TRBV19; CDR3 protein: CASSIGQGYGGYTF; CDR3 DNA: TGTGCCAGTAGTATCGGACAGGGGTACGGTGGCTACACCTTC
D gene: TRBD1; J gene: TRBJ1-5; clone size: few; V gene: TRBV18; CDR3 protein: CASSPDRGPHQPQHF; CDR3 DNA: TGTGCCAGCTCACCCGACAGGGGGCCCCATCAGCCCCAGCATTTT
D gene: .; J gene: TRBJ1-2; clone size: .; V gene: TRBV6-1; CDR3 protein: CASSEAPLFGGGDGYTF; CDR3 DNA: TGTGCCAGCAGTGAAGCCCCCCTGTTTGGGGGGGGCGACGGCTACACCTTC
D gene: TRBD2; J gene: TRBJ2-3; clone size: .; V gene: TRBV7-3; CDR3 protein: CASSPTPGLAGGLDTQYF; CDR3 DNA: TGTGCCAGCAGCCCAACCCCGGGACTAGCGGGGGGGCTCGATACGCAGTATTTT
D gene: .; J gene: TRBJ1-3; clone size: .; V gene: TRBV10-1; CDR3 protein: CASTGIGPTGRYTIYF; CDR3 DNA: TGCGCCAGCACTGGAATTGGACCGACGGGAAGATACACCATATATTTT
D gene: .; J gene: TRBJ2-2; clone size: .; V gene: TRBV19; CDR3 protein: CASSIGSLANTGELFF; CDR3 DNA: TGTGCCAGTAGTATAGGTAGCCTAGCGAACACCGGGGAGCTGTTTTTT